These 26 T cell receptor beta chains share one sample of origin, sequenced in a study of beta chain features in type 1 diabetes. What was sequenced were expressed TCRB transcripts, since all of the isolated RNA had been reverse transcribed. Data came from immunoSEQ multiplex PCR; TCRdb stores just in-frame clones and leaves some out. The profile shows under 90,000 clones, 30% to 35% of them singletons. The material sequenced was stem cell memory CD4+ T cells from blood. These receptors were taken from a woman aged 18 to 35 in good health.

This clone was detected a few times. This chain joins TRBV20-1 and TRBJ1-2; D is ambiguous. CDR3 length: 10 residues. V was cut by 5 bases and J by 6 bases, with 7 bases left in between. CDR1 and CDR2 (germline): DFQATT, SNEGSKA (reference sequence). The CDR3: CSARQDGYTF. CDR3 DNA sequence: TGCAGTGCTCGGCAGGATGGCTACACCTTC.

The chain has TRBV11-2 and TRBJ2-1, with TRBD2 as a possible D gene (7 bases). Trimming took off 2 bases at V and 0 bases at J, with 14 bases between the two ends. Germline V gene data show CDR1 as SGHAT and CDR2 as FQNNGV. The length of the CDR3 is 17 residues. The CDR3 spells CASSLLGGRSSYNEQFF. DNA of the CDR3: TGTGCCAGCAGCTTACTGGGGGGGCGGAGCTCCTACAATGAGCAGTTCTTC.

The gene calls are TRBV20-1 and TRBJ2-5; no reliable D call. The CDR3 runs to 10 residues. Per germline, CDR1 DFQATT and CDR2 SNEGSKA (reference sequence). Trimming pared 2 bases from V and 6 bases from J, leaving 4 bases between. As DNA, the CDR3 is TGCAGTGCTAGAAAGCAGACCCAGTACTTC. It encodes CSARKQTQYF.

This chain uses TRBV7-2 with TRBJ2-1; TRBD1 aligns across 9 bases. This CDR3 is built from 16 residues. Germline V gene lookup returns CDR1 SGHTA and CDR2 FQGNSA. Trimming cost V 4 bases and J 3 bases; bases outside gene matches: 7. The CDR3 loop reads CASSSPGTGYYNEQFF. CDR3 nucleotide sequence: TGTGCCAGCAGCTCGCCCGGGACAGGGTACTACAATGAGCAGTTCTTC.

The chain has TRBV4-3 and TRBJ1-1; no clear D gene. V lost 4 bases and J 4 bases, leaving 10 bases between the germline ends. This CDR3 contains 13 residues. Germline CDR1 reads LGHNA; CDR2 reads YSLEER. The CDR3 sequence is CASSRDHSTEAFF. CDR3 DNA: TGCGCCAGCAGCCGAGACCATAGCACTGAAGCTTTCTTT.

This chain connects TRBV5-4 to TRBJ2-3; TRBD2 agrees at 8 bases. V was clipped by 7 bases and J by 1 base; unmatched bases: 11. CDR3 size: 16 residues. Germline V gene data show CDR1 as SGHNT and CDR2 as YYREEE (reference sequence). CDR3 DNA: TGTGCCAGCCTGATGAACAGCGGGAGAGGCACAGATACGCAGTATTTT. It yields the protein CASLMNSGRGTDTQYF.

In this sample, this clone turned up a few times. The chain joins TRBV14 to TRBJ1-4; maybe TRBD1 (5 bases). Trimming took off 4 bases at V and 4 bases at J, with 13 bases between the two ends. The CDR3 covers 15 residues. Germline CDR1 reads SGHDN; CDR2 reads FVKESK. This chain's CDR3 is CASSPGQGFNEKLFF. Written as DNA, the CDR3 is TGTGCCAGCAGCCCAGGGCAGGGCTTTAATGAAAAACTGTTTTTT.

The chain combines TRBV5-1 with TRBJ1-3, with no clear D. Germline assignment: CDR1 SGHRS and CDR2 YFSETQ. The CDR3 is made up of 14 amino acids. With 1 base removed from V and 2 bases from J, the gap between germline ends came to 7 bases. The CDR3 sequence: CASSLRGPGNTIYF. The CDR3 DNA is TGCGCCAGCAGCTTGCGGGGTCCTGGAAACACCATATATTTT.

The chain carries TRBV6-5 and TRBJ1-2; 7 positions match TRBD1. Germline V gene data show CDR1 as MNHEY and CDR2 as SVGAGI. Trimming removed 2 bases from V and 5 bases from J; junction bases left unmatched: 8. The CDR3 sequence is 15 residues long. As DNA, the CDR3 is TGTGCCAGCAGTTACCGACCCGGGACAGAATATGGCTACACCTTC. Protein sequence: CASSYRPGTEYGYTF.

The genes are TRBV15 and TRBJ2-3, with D unclear. Germline CDR1 is LNHNV and CDR2 is YYDKDF (reference sequence). The V end was cut by 6 bases, the J end by 6 bases, with 7 bases between. This CDR3 region has 11 residues. The CDR3 is CATRREDTQYF. The CDR3 DNA reads as TGTGCCACCAGGCGTGAGGATACGCAGTATTTT. Supplemented by reference TRBV15 and TRBJ2-3, the full variable domain reads DAMVIQNPRYQVTQFGKPVTLSCSQTLNHNVMYWYQQKSSQAPKLLFHYYDKDFNNEADTPDNFQSRRPNTSFCFLDIRSPGLGDTAMYLCATRREDTQYFGPGTRLTVL.

The chain employs TRBV30 and TRBJ2-1, with 8 bases lining up with TRBD2. This CDR3 has 16 residues. The junction had 14 bases not matched to a gene; V was cut back by 7 bases and J by 3 bases. Germline CDR1 is GTSNPN and CDR2 is SVGIG (reference sequence). CDR3 in amino acids: CALGASPAGGYNEQFF. Here the CDR3 DNA reads TGTGCCTTGGGGGCGTCTCCGGCGGGGGGCTACAATGAGCAGTTCTTC.

This clone showed up just a few times. The chain employs TRBV25-1 and TRBJ2-3; 9 bases line up with TRBD2. This CDR3 has 14 amino acids. Germline loops: CDR1 MGHDK, CDR2 SYGVNS. V shed 8 bases, J shed 6 bases, and the junction held 9 bases outside the gene matches. CDR3 in amino acids: CASQIAGGEDTQYF. The CDR3 DNA follows: TGTGCCAGCCAAATTGCGGGGGGGGAGGATACGCAGTATTTT.

There are a few counts of this clone. The CDR3 protein is CASSIGTGASPLHF. CDR3 sequence (DNA): TGTGCCAGCAGCATTGGGACAGGGGCTTCACCCCTCCACTTT. The V and J genes are TRBV7-2 and TRBJ1-6; 10 bases are shared with TRBD1. V lost 5 bases to trimming and J lost 9 bases; unmatched junction nucleotides: 4. The CDR3 spans 14 residues. Germline values: CDR1 SGHTA, CDR2 FQGNSA.

This clone was observed a few times. This chain joins TRBV7-9 and TRBJ1-1; D perhaps matches TRBD1 (5 bases). V was clipped by 5 bases and J by 1 base, with 11 bases between them. Germline values: CDR1 SEHNR, CDR2 FQNEAQ (reference sequence). The CDR3 totals 14 residues. The CDR3 nucleotides are TGTGCCAGCAGCGACTTACAGGAGAACACTGAAGCTTTCTTT. Protein product: CASSDLQENTEAFF.

This clone was counted between two and nine times. This chain uses TRBV4-1 with TRBJ2-1; 9 nucleotides match TRBD1. V shed 4 bases, J shed 3 bases, and the junction held 7 bases outside the gene matches. This CDR3 contains 16 residues. CDR1 MGHRA and CDR2 YSYEKL come from the germline V gene. CDR3 coding DNA: TGCGCCAGCAGCCCGGCTGGGACAGGGTTCTACAATGAGCAGTTCTTC. This sequence encodes CASSPAGTGFYNEQFF.

The J gene is TRBJ2-1, the V gene TRBV5-1; 7 nucleotides line up with TRBD2. With V trimmed by 2 bases and J by 0 bases, 2 bases remained unmatched. Per germline, CDR1 SGHRS and CDR2 YFSETQ. The CDR3 runs to 15 residues. The CDR3, as DNA: TGCGCCAGCAGCTTTGGCGGGAGCTCCTACAATGAGCAGTTCTTC. It specifies CASSFGGSSYNEQFF.

The rearrangement joins TRBV5-5 to TRBJ2-7; a possible D gene is TRBD1 (5 bases). With 1 base removed from V and 6 bases from J, the gap between germline ends came to 11 bases. The germline gives CDR1 SGHKS, CDR2 YYEKEE (reference sequence). This CDR3 contains 13 residues. CDR3 DNA sequence: TGTGCCAGCAGCTTGTCGCCTCAGGGCGAGCAGTACTTC. Its protein is CASSLSPQGEQYF.

This clone occurred a few times. The chain joins TRBV2 to TRBJ2-3, with 9 nucleotides matching TRBD2. Germline assignment: CDR1 SNHLY and CDR2 FYNNEI. The CDR3 covers 15 residues. V shed 4 bases and J 4 bases; nucleotides not matched to a gene: 6. Written as DNA, the CDR3 is TGTGCCAGCAGTGCGAGCGGGGGGTTGGCAGATACGCAGTATTTT. It specifies CASSASGGLADTQYF.

A few counts support this clone. The rearrangement links TRBV7-2 to TRBJ1-2; possible D gene TRBD1, 6 bases. CDR3 size: 12 residues. Trimming pared 3 bases from V and 8 bases from J, leaving 10 bases between. The V gene's germline CDR1 is SGHTA and CDR2 FQGNSA. For the CDR3, the DNA is TGTGCCAGCAGCTTGCCCCAGGGGGGCTACACCTTC. It encodes CASSLPQGGYTF.

V usage is TRBV5-1 and J usage is TRBJ2-4; 10 nucleotides line up with TRBD1. The length of the CDR3 is 18 residues. The V and J ends lost 3 bases and 1 base, in that order; junction bases with no gene match: 10. CDR1 and CDR2 from the germline V gene are SGHRS and YFSETQ. CDR3 DNA sequence: TGCGCCAGCAGCTCGGACAGGGGGGAGGGAATTGCCAAAAACATTCAGTACTTC. This translates into CASSSDRGEGIAKNIQYF.

This clone was seen at least ten times. One junction end does not reproduce the germline sequence, and a read error may be involved. The chain carries TRBV6-1 and TRBJ2-1; no reliable D call. The length of the CDR3 is 14 residues. CDR1 and CDR2 (germline): MNHNS, SASEGT. The CDR3 sequence is CASREAHTHNEQFF. The DNA of the CDR3 is TGTGCCAGCAGGGAAGCACACACACACAATGAGCAGTTCTTC.

This clone came up a few times. The V call is TRBV11-2, the J call TRBJ2-1; 7 positions agree with TRBD2. V trimming: 5 bases; J trimming: 3 bases; junction bases outside the gene matches: 4. The V gene's germline CDR1 is SGHAT and CDR2 FQNNGV. The CDR3 totals 14 residues. The CDR3 DNA is TGTGCCAGCAGCGTTTCTAGCGGCTACAATGAGCAGTTCTTC. This encodes CASSVSSGYNEQFF.

This chain links TRBV2 with TRBJ2-5; unclear D gene. Trimming shortened V by 7 bases and J by 0 bases, and 6 bases separated the two germline ends. The CDR3 is made up of 12 amino acids. Germline lookup yields CDR1 SNHLY and CDR2 FYNNEI. CDR3 DNA: TGTGCCAGCAATGACTACCAAGAGACCCAGTACTTC. It codes for CASNDYQETQYF. Drawing the rest from reference TRBV2 and TRBJ2-5, the complete variable domain is EPEVTQTPSHQVTQMGQEVILRCVPISNHLYFYWYRQILGQKVEFLVSFYNNEISEKSEIFDDQFSVERPDGSNFTLKIRSTKLEDSAMYFCASNDYQETQYFGPGTRLLVL.

This clone was counted a few times. The rearrangement uses TRBV30 and TRBJ1-4; 7 bases align to TRBD1. The CDR3 length is 14 residues. V shed 2 bases and J 6 bases; nucleotides not matched to a gene: 6. Germline CDR1 and CDR2: GTSNPN and SVGIG (reference sequence). Here the CDR3 reads CAWSRNRGDEKLFF. The CDR3, as DNA: TGTGCCTGGAGTCGTAACAGGGGAGATGAAAAACTGTTTTTT.

J is TRBJ2-1 and V is TRBV5-4, with 8 bases that match TRBD2. CDR3 length equals 16 residues. V lost 7 bases to trimming and J lost 4 bases; unmatched junction nucleotides: 13. In germline, CDR1 is SGHNT, CDR2 YYREEE (reference sequence). The CDR3 reads CASRAGGGPYYNEQFF. The CDR3 DNA reads TGTGCCAGCCGCGCCGGGGGGGGTCCATATTACAATGAGCAGTTCTTC.

V usage is TRBV6-5 and J usage is TRBJ2-2; 9 nucleotides line up with TRBD1. This CDR3 contains 14 residues. CDR1 MNHEY and CDR2 SVGAGI come from the germline V gene. J was trimmed by 7 bases and V by 7 bases; bases with no gene match: 7. CDR3: CASTKQGAGGELFF. CDR3 nucleotide sequence: TGTGCCAGCACAAAACAGGGGGCGGGCGGGGAGCTGTTTTTT.